The 31 T cell receptor beta chains below were found in one sample sequenced in a study of CD4 T cells in relation to SARS-CoV-2 and coronaviruses. The antigens for these receptors are not known. Sequencing used immunoSEQ multiplex PCR; TCRdb keeps in-frame clones, though not all of them. The sample includes fewer than 20,000 clones, over 75% of them seen just once. Before the COVID-19 pandemic, during about 2011-2019, CD4+ T cells were taken from unexposed donors. The cells were cultured for around ten days before CD4+ T cells were isolated. The sequenced sample consisted of CD4+ T cells from PBMCs, cultured in vitro. The receptors here all came from a human donor in good health.

V is TRBV6-5 and J is TRBJ2-1; TRBD1 aligns across 9 bases. This CDR3 contains 14 residues. The germline gives CDR1 MNHEY, CDR2 SVGAGI. V trimming: 7 bases; J trimming: 9 bases; junction bases outside the gene matches: 10. The CDR3 DNA follows: TGTGCCAGCAACCTGGGACAGGGAGTAGGTGAGCAGTTCTTC. Protein sequence: CASNLGQGVGEQFF.

V usage is TRBV19 and J usage is TRBJ1-2, with TRBD1 as a possible D gene (5 bases). Germline CDR1 LNHDA, CDR2 SQIVND (reference sequence). The V and J ends lost 4 bases and 4 bases respectively, with 10 bases between them. This CDR3 comprises 13 residues. CDR3 residues: CASSKQVAYGYTF. The CDR3 bases are TGTGCCAGTAGTAAACAGGTCGCCTATGGCTACACCTTC. Filled out from reference TRBV19 and TRBJ1-2, the complete variable domain reads DGGITQSPKYLFRKEGQNVTLSCEQNLNHDAMYWYRQDPGQGLRLIYYSQIVNDFQKGDIAEGYSVSREKKESFPLTVTSAQKNPTAFYLCASSKQVAYGYTFGSGTRLTVV.

In its sample, this clone was seen once. The V call is TRBV24-1, the J call TRBJ1-2; D is possibly TRBD1 (5 bases). V was pared by 1 base and J by 13 bases, with 9 bases between. CDR3 size: 11 residues. The germline V gene has CDR1 KGHDR and CDR2 SFDVKD. In DNA, the CDR3 is TGTGCCACCAGTGATTTTGGGGGAATCACCTTC. As protein: CATSDFGGITF.

V gene TRBV3-1 (or the pseudogene TRBV3-2) combines with J gene TRBJ2-7, with D possibly being TRBD2 (5 bases). V dropped 4 bases and J dropped 7 bases, with 14 bases sitting between them. Germline V gene data show CDR1 as LGHDT and CDR2 as YNNKEL (reference sequence). The CDR3 consists of 13 residues. This CDR3 reads CASSPLRSGEQYF. CDR3 in DNA: TGTGCCAGCAGCCCGCTCCGCTCGGGGGAGCAGTACTTC.

The chain recombines TRBV2 with TRBJ1-5; the D is unclear. Germline V lookup: CDR1 SNHLY, CDR2 FYNNEI. The length of the CDR3 is 15 residues. Trimming stripped 7 bases from V and 7 bases from J, with 20 bases between. The CDR3 DNA is TGTGCCAGCACCAACTATCCCCCGTCCCCCCAGCCCCAGCATTTT. It encodes CASTNYPPSPQPQHF.

J is TRBJ2-5 and V is TRBV10-2; D is tentatively TRBD1 or TRBD2 (5 bases each). CDR3 length equals 15 residues. Germline CDR1 reads WSHSY; CDR2 reads SAAADI. V lost 6 bases and J 0 bases, leaving 14 bases between the germline ends. The DNA of the CDR3 is TGCGCCAGCAGAGGACCGGGGACGTACCAAGAGACCCAGTACTTC. This gives the protein CASRGPGTYQETQYF.

The chain joins TRBV19 to TRBJ1-1; 7 bases are shared with TRBD1. Germline V gene data show CDR1 as LNHDA and CDR2 as SQIVND (reference sequence). J lost 4 bases, V lost 8 bases, and 10 bases had no gene match. There are 14 residues in the CDR3. The chain's CDR3 is CASSQTGTATEAFF. The CDR3 coding sequence is TGTGCCAGTTCTCAGACAGGGACGGCCACTGAAGCTTTCTTT.

The chain recombines TRBV13 with TRBJ1-5; D unclear. CDR1 PRHDT and CDR2 FYEKMQ come from the germline V gene (reference sequence). The CDR3 is 12 residues long. V lost 3 bases and J 6 bases, leaving 6 bases between the germline ends. CDR3 in amino acids: CASSFPGQPQHF. The CDR3 DNA is TGTGCCAGCAGCTTTCCGGGTCAGCCCCAGCATTTT.

The rearrangement uses TRBV24-1 and TRBJ2-1; TRBD2 aligns across 15 bases. Germline CDR1 KGHDR, CDR2 SFDVKD. The CDR3 covers 18 residues. Germline trimming cut 4 bases from V and 2 bases from J; bases unmatched to any gene: 5. The CDR3 nucleotides read TGTGCCACCAGTGACGGGACTAGCGGGAGGTTGACCTACAATGAGCAGTTCTTC. Its protein is CATSDGTSGRLTYNEQFF.

This chain joins TRBV19 and TRBJ1-2; D is possibly TRBD1 (5 bases). This CDR3 is 13 amino acids long. CDR1 and CDR2 from the germline V gene are LNHDA and SQIVND (reference sequence). V lost 3 bases and J 9 bases, leaving 14 bases between the germline ends. CDR3 bases: TGTGCCAGTAGTATTTTCTCAGGGAATAGCTACACCTTC. This sequence encodes CASSIFSGNSYTF.

The genes are TRBV9 and TRBJ2-1; the match to TRBD1 covers 7 bases. V lost 6 bases and J lost 6; bases outside the gene matches: 6. CDR3 length: 13 amino acids. In germline, CDR1 is SGDLS, CDR2 YYNGEE. The CDR3, as DNA: TGTGCCAGCACCAAGACAGGGCCCAATGAGCAGTTCTTC. Translation gives CASTKTGPNEQFF. The variable domain in full, completed from reference TRBV9 and TRBJ2-1, reads DSGVTQTPKHLITATGQRVTLRCSPRSGDLSVYWYQQSLDQGLQFLIQYYNGEERAKGNILERFSAQQFPDLHSELNLSSLELGDSALYFCASTKTGPNEQFFGPGTRLTVL.

The chain couples TRBV7-6 to TRBJ2-1, with 11 bases fitting TRBD2. V shed 2 bases, J shed 0 bases, and the junction held 3 bases outside the gene matches. The CDR3 runs 17 residues. Germline V gives CDR1 SGHVS, CDR2 FNYEAQ. This CDR3 reads CASSLTGTSGSYNEQFF. CDR3 coding DNA: TGTGCCAGCAGCTTAACCGGGACTAGCGGCTCCTACAATGAGCAGTTCTTC. Full variable domain (rest looked up from reference TRBV7-6 and TRBJ2-1): GAGVSQSPRYKVTKRGQDVALRCDPISGHVSLYWYRQALGQGPEFLTYFNYEAQQDKSGLPNDRFSAERPEGSISTLTIQRTEQRDSAMYRCASSLTGTSGSYNEQFFGPGTRLTVL.

The genes are TRBV27 and TRBJ1-1; D is unresolved. Germline V gene lookup returns CDR1 MNHEY and CDR2 SMNVEV (reference sequence). The CDR3 spans 12 residues. The V gene lost 6 bases and the J gene lost 11 bases, with 16 bases spanning the gap. The CDR3 nucleotides are TGTGCCAGCAGCCCGGACCGGAGGGCTGCTTTCTTT. It yields the protein CASSPDRRAAFF.

The rearrangement links TRBV27 to TRBJ2-3; 8 bases line up with TRBD2. J was trimmed by 3 bases and V by 5 bases; bases with no gene match: 10. Germline values: CDR1 MNHEY, CDR2 SMNVEV (reference sequence). This CDR3 region has 16 residues. CDR3 residues: CASSPTSGVGTDTQYF. The CDR3 nucleotides read TGTGCCAGCAGTCCCACTAGCGGAGTTGGGACAGATACGCAGTATTTT.

This clone was picked up a small number of times. V gene TRBV7-9 combines with J gene TRBJ2-5; weak D call: TRBD1 (6 bases). The germline V and J ends were trimmed by 4 bases and 5 bases, with 17 bases remaining between them. The CDR3 extends over 15 amino acids. Germline V gene data show CDR1 as SEHNR and CDR2 as FQNEAQ (reference sequence). For the CDR3, the DNA is TGTGCCAGCAGCTCTTCCACACAGGGCTGGGAGACCCAGTACTTC. Residues: CASSSSTQGWETQYF.

The chain recombines TRBV6-1 with TRBJ1-3; no firm D call. CDR1 MNHNS and CDR2 SASEGT come from the germline V gene. The V gene lost 3 bases and the J gene lost 1 base, with 4 bases spanning the gap. The CDR3 is 13 residues long. The CDR3 reads CASSDSSGNTIYF. The DNA for the CDR3 is TGTGCCAGCAGTGATAGTTCTGGAAACACCATATATTTT.

J is TRBJ1-1 and V is TRBV29-1, with TRBD1 as a possible D gene (6 bases). The germline CDR1 and CDR2 sequences are SQVTM and ANQGSEA. The CDR3 is made up of 13 amino acids. The germline V and J ends were trimmed by 3 bases and 5 bases, with 13 bases remaining between them. The CDR3 region is CSVEQTGGTEAFF. DNA for the CDR3: TGCAGCGTTGAGCAGACAGGAGGGACTGAAGCTTTCTTT. The complete variable domain, with remaining parts taken from reference TRBV29-1 and TRBJ1-1, reads SAVISQKPSRDICQRGTSLTIQCQVDSQVTMMFWYRQQPGQSLTLIATANQGSEATYESGFVIDKFPISRPNLTFSTLTVSNMSPEDSSIYLCSVEQTGGTEAFFGQGTRLTVV.

The chain uses TRBV11-2 and TRBJ2-7; TRBD2 is a possible D gene (6 bases). This CDR3 contains 15 residues. Germline V lookup: CDR1 SGHAT, CDR2 FQNNGV. Between the trimmed V and J ends, which lost 8 bases and 0 bases, there was a span of 17 bases. CDR3 amino acids: CASSRMDGSSYEQYF. The CDR3 DNA follows: TGTGCCAGCTCCCGCATGGACGGGAGCTCCTACGAGCAGTACTTC.

V usage is TRBV14 and J usage is TRBJ2-7; the D gene could be TRBD1 or TRBD2 (5 bases each). The CDR3 length is 15 residues. CDR1 and CDR2 (germline): SGHDN, FVKESK. V was pared by 1 base and J by 6 bases, with 16 bases between. For the CDR3, the DNA is TGTGCCAGCAGCCAAGCGGGACGGGTAGTCGGCGAGCAGTACTTC. It yields the protein CASSQAGRVVGEQYF.

The chain couples TRBV7-6 to TRBJ2-6, with D perhaps matching TRBD1 or TRBD2 (5 bases each). V was pared by 5 bases and J by 3 bases, with 17 bases between. CDR1 and CDR2 (germline): SGHVS, FNYEAQ. The CDR3 loop spans 17 amino acids. In nucleotides, the CDR3 is TGTGCCAGCAGCGACGAGCAGGGACGTAGTGGGGCCAACGTCCTGACTTTC. Translation: CASSDEQGRSGANVLTF.

V usage is TRBV14 and J usage is TRBJ1-1; 8 bases are a match to TRBD1. This CDR3 region has 13 residues. CDR1 and CDR2 (germline): SGHDN, FVKESK. The V segment lost 5 bases and the J segment 3 bases; nucleotides outside the gene matches: 2. CDR3: CASSTQGDTEAFF. DNA for the CDR3: TGTGCCAGCAGCACACAGGGGGACACTGAAGCTTTCTTT.

The V gene is TRBV27, the J gene TRBJ2-7; 8 bases align to TRBD1. The V gene's germline CDR1 is MNHEY and CDR2 SMNVEV (reference sequence). Trimming removed 3 bases from V and 2 bases from J; junction bases left unmatched: 9. This CDR3 region has 16 residues. The CDR3: CASSFDQGASTYEQYF. CDR3 nucleotides: TGTGCCAGCAGTTTTGATCAGGGGGCATCTACCTACGAGCAGTACTTC.

Only a few counts were recorded for this clone. This rearrangement joins TRBV6-5 to TRBJ1-1; no firm D call. In germline, CDR1 is MNHEY, CDR2 SVGAGI. Trimming removed 10 bases at V and 1 base at J, with 7 bases between. The CDR3 loop spans 11 amino acids. CDR3 in amino acids: CATTGNTEAFF. CDR3 in DNA: TGTGCCACGACGGGGAACACTGAAGCTTTCTTT.

This sequence joins TRBV30 and TRBJ2-3; 12 bases agree with TRBD2. Trimming removed 0 bases from V and 5 bases from J; junction bases left unmatched: 6. CDR1 is GTSNPN, CDR2 SVGIG, per germline (reference sequence). The CDR3 has 16 amino acids. This chain's CDR3 is CAWSVGLAGTGDTQYF. The CDR3 bases are TGTGCCTGGAGTGTAGGACTAGCGGGAACCGGAGATACGCAGTATTTT.

This chain connects TRBV7-8 to TRBJ1-2; D ambiguous. Deletions cut 3 bases from V and 7 bases from J, with 15 bases between. This CDR3 is built from 14 residues. The germline CDR1 and CDR2 sequences are SGHVS and FQNEAQ. The CDR3 loop is CASSFRSDALGYTF. In DNA, the CDR3 is TGTGCCAGCAGCTTTAGGTCAGACGCCCTTGGCTACACCTTC.

The chain joins TRBV5-1 to TRBJ2-1; 10 nucleotides line up with TRBD1. Trimming at V came to 4 bases and at J to 6 bases, leaving 7 bases not matched to a gene. Germline loops: CDR1 SGHRS, CDR2 YFSETQ. The CDR3 covers 15 residues. CDR3 DNA: TGCGCCAGCAGCCTGGGACAGGGGATTGGCAATGAGCAGTTCTTC. Its translation is CASSLGQGIGNEQFF.

The genes are TRBV19 and TRBJ1-1, with a tentative D call TRBD1 (6 bases). The CDR3 consists of 15 residues. V dropped 4 bases and J dropped 1 base, with 13 bases sitting between them. The germline V gene has CDR1 LNHDA and CDR2 SQIVND (reference sequence). In DNA form, the CDR3 reads TGTGCCAGTAGTACCGGGATACAGGGGAACACTGAAGCTTTCTTT. Translation gives CASSTGIQGNTEAFF.

This clone is judged large. V gene TRBV20-1 combines with J gene TRBJ1-4; TRBD1 agrees at 8 bases. The CDR3 has 13 residues. V lost 3 bases and J lost 8; bases outside the gene matches: 5. Germline CDR1 DFQATT, CDR2 SNEGSKA (reference sequence). CDR3: CSASGQGGEKLFF. The CDR3 DNA is TGCAGTGCTAGTGGACAGGGAGGCGAAAAACTGTTTTTT.

This clone was found a few times. The J gene is TRBJ1-3, the V gene TRBV3-1 (or the pseudogene TRBV3-2); 9 nucleotides agree with TRBD1. Germline CDR1 is LGHDT and CDR2 is YNNKEL (reference sequence). The length of the CDR3 is 16 residues. The V gene end was trimmed by 4 bases and the J gene end by 2 bases; junction bases not matched to a gene: 6. In nucleotides, the CDR3 is TGTGCCAGCAGCCGCTGGGACAGGGTCGCTGGAAACACCATATATTTT. Protein product: CASSRWDRVAGNTIYF.

This chain uses TRBV29-1 with TRBJ1-3; 9 bases are shared with TRBD1. Germline trimming cut 4 bases from V and 13 bases from J; bases unmatched to any gene: 5. The CDR3 is 11 residues long. Germline lookup yields CDR1 SQVTM and CDR2 ANQGSEA. CDR3 nucleotides: TGCAGCGTTGGGGACAGGGAGCTAATATATTTT. Protein product: CSVGDRELIYF.

This chain uses TRBV5-1 with TRBJ2-5; D ambiguous. With 4 bases removed from V and 1 base from J, the gap between germline ends came to 8 bases. CDR1 is SGHRS and CDR2 is YFSETQ in the germline V gene. The CDR3 consists of 13 residues. The CDR3 region has the DNA TGCGCCAGCAGCGGGTGGGGCCAAGAGACCCAGTACTTC. It translates to CASSGWGQETQYF.